These 16 T cell receptor beta chains were all obtained from the same sample, sequenced in a study of shared clonotypes between healthy human individuals. Some clones are missing from TCRdb's copy, which holds only in-frame ones; the method was immunoSEQ multiplex PCR. This table has hundreds of thousands of clones, approximately 79% appearing once. Sequenced input: memory CD4+ T cells sorted from blood. Subset of the sample: CD45RA-negative fraction. The receptors stem from a woman in her thirties in good health.

The V and J genes are TRBV6-6 and TRBJ2-2; the match to TRBD2 covers 10 bases. CDR1 is MNHNY and CDR2 is SVGAGI in the germline V gene (reference sequence). The CDR3 length is 16 residues. With V trimmed by 3 bases and J by 6 bases, 7 bases remained unmatched. CDR3 amino acids: CASSYFLAGVPGELFF. CDR3 DNA: TGTGCCAGCAGTTATTTTCTAGCGGGAGTACCCGGGGAGCTGTTTTTT.

The chain links TRBV5-1 to TRBJ2-2; D is unresolved. The V end lost 1 base, the J end lost 5 bases, and 12 bases lay between the germline ends. Looked up from germline, CDR1 is SGHRS and CDR2 is YFSETQ. The CDR3 contains 15 residues. CDR3 bases: TGCGCCAGCAGCTTGAAAGAAAGTGGTACCGGGGAGCTGTTTTTT. It yields the protein CASSLKESGTGELFF.

In its sample, this clone was seen once. The chain uses TRBV6-5 and TRBJ1-4, with TRBD1 matching over 7 bases. This CDR3 contains 14 residues. CDR1 MNHEY and CDR2 SVGAGI come from the germline V gene. J lost 5 bases, V lost 6 bases, and 6 bases had no gene match. The CDR3 DNA sequence: TGTGCCAGCAGCGTGGACAGGAACAATGAAAAACTGTTTTTT. It specifies CASSVDRNNEKLFF.

This rearrangement joins TRBV6-5 to TRBJ2-7; D call uncertain. CDR1 and CDR2 (germline): MNHEY, SVGAGI. The CDR3 sequence is 11 residues long. V was shortened by 4 bases and J by 4 bases, with 5 bases between the two germline ends. The CDR3 sequence is CASSSEYEQYF. CDR3 coding DNA: TGTGCCAGCAGTTCAGAATACGAGCAGTACTTC.

CDR3 DNA: TGTGCCAGCACCCGAGGGGGGCCCTACGAGCAGTACTTC. It encodes CASTRGGPYEQYF. The chain links TRBV25-1 to TRBJ2-7; D tentatively reads TRBD1 or TRBD2 (6 bases each). The CDR3 loop spans 13 amino acids. Germline assignment: CDR1 MGHDK and CDR2 SYGVNS. V lost 7 bases and J lost 2, with 12 bases in between.

This clone was found a few times. The same CDR3 is also encoded by other DNA sequences in this sample. This rearrangement joins TRBV30 to TRBJ2-6; possibly TRBD2 for D (5 bases). The CDR3 contains 16 residues. Germline CDR1 GTSNPN, CDR2 SVGIG (reference sequence). Trimming pared 5 bases from V and 4 bases from J, leaving 18 bases between. The chain's CDR3 is CAWGVLQEVGANVLTF. In DNA, the CDR3 is TGTGCCTGGGGGGTACTTCAGGAGGTCGGGGCCAACGTCCTGACTTTC.

J is TRBJ2-1 and V is TRBV21-1; the table assigns TRBD1, which was not confirmed against the DNA. TRBV21-1 is described as a pseudogene. This CDR3 is built from 16 residues. Here the CDR3 DNA reads TGTGCCAGCAGCGCGGCCCGGGACAGGGGTGAGGTTGAGCAGTTCTTC. This codes for CASSAARDRGEVEQFF.

This chain connects TRBV29-1 to TRBJ2-1; 9 bases are shared with TRBD2. Germline trimming cut 7 bases from V and 7 bases from J; bases unmatched to any gene: 8. The length of the CDR3 is 13 residues. In germline, CDR1 is SQVTM, CDR2 ANQGSEA. In DNA, the CDR3 is TGCAGCGGGGGGGCTAGCGGGATTAATGAGCAGTTCTTC. Translation: CSGGASGINEQFF.

This clone occurred a few times. The identical CDR3 is also encoded by other nucleotide sequences in the sample. V and J are TRBV19 and TRBJ2-7; 8 nucleotides agree with TRBD2. The CDR3 sequence is 16 residues long. The germline gives CDR1 LNHDA, CDR2 SQIVND (reference sequence). V lost 2 bases, J lost 0 bases, and 6 bases stayed unmatched. The CDR3 loop reads CASSIRAGGDSYEQYF. The CDR3 DNA is TGTGCCAGTAGTATAAGGGCGGGAGGTGACTCCTACGAGCAGTACTTC.

The genes are TRBV14 and TRBJ2-2; possibly TRBD1 for D (5 bases). The V gene lost 3 bases and the J gene lost 0 bases, with 14 bases spanning the gap. There are 17 residues in the CDR3. Per the germline V gene, CDR1 is SGHDN and CDR2 is FVKESK. Written as DNA, the CDR3 is TGTGCCAGCAGCCATGCAGGGCAACTTCCGAACACCGGGGAGCTGTTTTTT. Amino acids: CASSHAGQLPNTGELFF.

To note about this clone: Other DNA sequences within the sample encode an identical CDR3. The rearrangement links TRBV5-4 to TRBJ2-5; no definite D call. V was trimmed by 4 bases and J by 3 bases, leaving 4 bases between them. This CDR3 is 11 amino acids long. Germline CDR1 SGHNT, CDR2 YYREEE (reference sequence). The CDR3 spells CASSLEETQYF. The CDR3 region has the DNA TGTGCCAGCAGCCTAGAAGAGACCCAGTACTTC. Using reference TRBV5-4 and TRBJ2-5 for the parts outside the CDR3, the full variable domain is ETGVTQSPTHLIKTRGQQVTLRCSSQSGHNTVSWYQQALGQGPQFIFQYYREEENGRGNFPPRFSGLQFPNYSSELNVNALELDDSALYLCASSLEETQYFGPGTRLLVL.

This clone appeared once. This rearrangement joins TRBV9 to TRBJ2-2; D not resolved. Germline CDR1 SGDLS, CDR2 YYNGEE. The length of the CDR3 is 13 residues. Trimming removed 7 bases from V and 4 bases from J, with 11 bases in between. This CDR3 is CASATAPTGELFF. CDR3 in DNA: TGTGCCAGCGCGACGGCTCCCACCGGGGAGCTGTTTTTT.

The chain joins TRBV4-1 to TRBJ2-3; 16 bases are a match to TRBD2. Germline CDR1 and CDR2: MGHRA and YSYEKL. This CDR3 region has 18 residues. V shed 2 bases, J shed 3 bases, and the junction held 5 bases outside the gene matches. The CDR3 region is CASSQPGTSGRATDTQYF. CDR3 DNA: TGCGCCAGCAGCCAACCCGGGACTAGCGGGAGGGCAACAGATACGCAGTATTTT.

The chain has TRBV5-5 and TRBJ1-1; no clear D. This CDR3 region has 19 residues. V lost 0 bases, J lost 1 base, and 22 bases lay in between. CDR1 and CDR2 (germline): SGHKS, YYEKEE (reference sequence). The DNA of the CDR3 is TGTGCCAGCAGCTTGGTATATGACGCACTCCCGGGCCCGAACACTGAAGCTTTCTTT. This sequence encodes CASSLVYDALPGPNTEAFF.

This chain uses TRBV15 with TRBJ1-1; D not certain. V was clipped by 8 bases and J by 8 bases, with 18 bases between them. The CDR3 extends over 13 amino acids. Germline CDR1 LNHNV, CDR2 YYDKDF (reference sequence). In DNA, the CDR3 is TGTGCCACCCGAGCGAGCAGTGGACGGGAAGCTTTCTTT. It specifies CATRASSGREAFF. The full variable domain, rest sourced from reference TRBV15 and TRBJ1-1, is DAMVIQNPRYQVTQFGKPVTLSCSQTLNHNVMYWYQQKSSQAPKLLFHYYDKDFNNEADTPDNFQSRRPNTSFCFLDIRSPGLGDTAMYLCATRASSGREAFFGQGTRLTVV.

This chain uses TRBV9 with TRBJ1-1, with 9 bases that match TRBD1. V lost 4 bases to trimming and J lost 3 bases; unmatched junction nucleotides: 7. Germline values: CDR1 SGDLS, CDR2 YYNGEE. The CDR3 extends over 15 amino acids. The CDR3 bases are TGTGCCAGCAGCTACCTGACAGGGGGGGACACTGAAGCTTTCTTT. Its protein product is CASSYLTGGDTEAFF.